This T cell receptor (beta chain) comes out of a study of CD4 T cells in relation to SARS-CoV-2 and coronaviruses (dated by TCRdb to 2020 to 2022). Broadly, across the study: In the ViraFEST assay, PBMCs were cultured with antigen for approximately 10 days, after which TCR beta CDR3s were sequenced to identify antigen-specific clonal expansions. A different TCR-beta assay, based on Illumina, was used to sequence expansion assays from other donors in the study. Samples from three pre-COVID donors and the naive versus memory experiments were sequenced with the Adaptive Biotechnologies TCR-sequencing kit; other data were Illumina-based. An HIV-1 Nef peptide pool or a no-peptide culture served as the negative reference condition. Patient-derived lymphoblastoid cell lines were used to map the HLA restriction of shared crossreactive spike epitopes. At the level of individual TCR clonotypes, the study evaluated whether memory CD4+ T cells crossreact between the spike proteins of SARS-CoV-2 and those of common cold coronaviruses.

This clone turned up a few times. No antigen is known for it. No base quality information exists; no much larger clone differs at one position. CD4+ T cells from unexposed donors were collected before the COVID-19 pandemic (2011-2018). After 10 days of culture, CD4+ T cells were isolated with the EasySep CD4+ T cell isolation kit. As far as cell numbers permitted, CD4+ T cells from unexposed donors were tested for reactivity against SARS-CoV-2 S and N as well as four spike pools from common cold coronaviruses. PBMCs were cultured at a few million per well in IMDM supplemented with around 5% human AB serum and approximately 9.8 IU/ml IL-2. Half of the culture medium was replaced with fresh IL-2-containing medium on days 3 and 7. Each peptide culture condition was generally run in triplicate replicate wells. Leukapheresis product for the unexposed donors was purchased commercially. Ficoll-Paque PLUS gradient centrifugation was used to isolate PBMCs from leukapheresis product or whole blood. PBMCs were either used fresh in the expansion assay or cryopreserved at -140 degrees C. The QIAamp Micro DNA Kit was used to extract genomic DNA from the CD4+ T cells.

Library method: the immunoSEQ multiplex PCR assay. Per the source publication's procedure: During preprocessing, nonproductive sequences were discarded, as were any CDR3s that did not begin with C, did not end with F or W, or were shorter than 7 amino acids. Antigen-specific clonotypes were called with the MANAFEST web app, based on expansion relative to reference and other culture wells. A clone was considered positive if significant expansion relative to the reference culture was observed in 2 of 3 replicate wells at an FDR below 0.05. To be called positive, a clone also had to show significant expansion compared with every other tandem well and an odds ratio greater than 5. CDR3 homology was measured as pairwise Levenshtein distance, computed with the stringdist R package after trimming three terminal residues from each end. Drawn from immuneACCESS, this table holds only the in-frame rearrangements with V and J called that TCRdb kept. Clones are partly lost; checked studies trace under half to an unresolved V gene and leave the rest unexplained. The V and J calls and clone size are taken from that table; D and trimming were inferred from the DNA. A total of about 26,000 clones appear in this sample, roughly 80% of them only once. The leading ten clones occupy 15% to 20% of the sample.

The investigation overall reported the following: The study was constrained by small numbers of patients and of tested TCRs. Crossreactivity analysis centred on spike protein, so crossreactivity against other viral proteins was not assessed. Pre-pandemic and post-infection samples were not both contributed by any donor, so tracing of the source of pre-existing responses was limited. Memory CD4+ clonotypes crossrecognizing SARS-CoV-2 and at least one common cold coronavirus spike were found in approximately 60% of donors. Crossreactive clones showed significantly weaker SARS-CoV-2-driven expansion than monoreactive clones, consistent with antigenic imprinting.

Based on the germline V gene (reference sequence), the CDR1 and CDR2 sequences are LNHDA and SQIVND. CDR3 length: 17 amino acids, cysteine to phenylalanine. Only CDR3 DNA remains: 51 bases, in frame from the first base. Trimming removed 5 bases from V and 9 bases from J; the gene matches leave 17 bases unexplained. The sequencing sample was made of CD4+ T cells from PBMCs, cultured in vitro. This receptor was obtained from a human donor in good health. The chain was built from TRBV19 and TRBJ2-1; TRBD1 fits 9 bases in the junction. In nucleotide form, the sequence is TGTGCCAGTAGTCCGCATAGGAAGGGGACAGGGAAGACTGAGCAGTTCTTC. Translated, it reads CASSPHRKGTGKTEQFF.